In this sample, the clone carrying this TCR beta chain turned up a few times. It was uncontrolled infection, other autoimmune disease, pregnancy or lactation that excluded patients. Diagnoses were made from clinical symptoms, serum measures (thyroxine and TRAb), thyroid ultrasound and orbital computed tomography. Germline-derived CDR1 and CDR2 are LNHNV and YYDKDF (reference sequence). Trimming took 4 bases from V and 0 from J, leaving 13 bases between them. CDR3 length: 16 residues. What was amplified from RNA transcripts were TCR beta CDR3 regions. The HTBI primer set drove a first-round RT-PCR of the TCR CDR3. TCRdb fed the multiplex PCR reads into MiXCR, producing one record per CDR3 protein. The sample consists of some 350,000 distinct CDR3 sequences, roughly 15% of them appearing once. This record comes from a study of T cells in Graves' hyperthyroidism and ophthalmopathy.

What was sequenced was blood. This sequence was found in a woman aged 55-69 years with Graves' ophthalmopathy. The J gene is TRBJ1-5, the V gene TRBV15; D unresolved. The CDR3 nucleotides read TGTGCCACCAGCAACCCCAGTTCTGATAGCAATCAGCCCCAGCATTTT. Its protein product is CATSNPSSDSNQPQHF.